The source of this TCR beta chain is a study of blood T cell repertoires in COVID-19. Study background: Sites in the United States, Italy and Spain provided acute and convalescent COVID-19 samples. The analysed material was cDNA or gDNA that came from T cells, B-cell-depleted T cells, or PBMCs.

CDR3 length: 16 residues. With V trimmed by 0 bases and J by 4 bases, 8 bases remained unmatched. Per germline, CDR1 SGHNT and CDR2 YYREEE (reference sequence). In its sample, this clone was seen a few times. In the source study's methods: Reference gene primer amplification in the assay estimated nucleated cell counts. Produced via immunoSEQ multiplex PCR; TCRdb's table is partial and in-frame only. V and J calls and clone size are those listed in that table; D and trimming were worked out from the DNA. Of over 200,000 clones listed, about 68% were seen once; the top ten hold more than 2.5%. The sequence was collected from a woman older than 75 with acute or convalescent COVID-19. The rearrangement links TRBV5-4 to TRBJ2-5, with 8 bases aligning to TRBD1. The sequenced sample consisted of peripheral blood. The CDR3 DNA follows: TGTGCCAGCAGCTTGGGGATCTCGACAGGGGCAGAGACCCAGTACTTC. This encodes CASSLGISTGAETQYF.